The 8 T cell receptor beta chains listed next were all sequenced from one sample in a study of T cell changes during pregnancy in multiple sclerosis. The protocol was immunoSEQ multiplex PCR, while the TCRdb copy is restricted to in-frame clones and leaves out a portion. The sample has about 38,000 clones; around 90% are singletons. The material sequenced was CD4+ T cells from peripheral blood mononuclear cells, taken after pregnancy. These receptors all stem from a female donor in good health, enrolled as a control in a pregnancy study.

V gene TRBV29-1 combines with J gene TRBJ1-1; weak D call: TRBD1 (6 bases). Germline assignment: CDR1 SQVTM and CDR2 ANQGSEA. Trimming stripped 2 bases from V and 0 bases from J, with 13 bases between. The CDR3 has 15 amino acids. The CDR3 reads CSVEHRVGLNTEAFF. The DNA for the CDR3 is TGCAGCGTTGAACACAGGGTAGGCTTGAACACTGAAGCTTTCTTT.

This clone is a singleton in its sample. The CDR3 DNA reads TGTGCCAGCAGGAGTTTGGGACAAGATGAAAAACTGTTTTTT. Translation gives CASRSLGQDEKLFF. The rearrangement links TRBV27 to TRBJ1-4, with D possibly matching TRBD1 (6 bases). Trimming stripped 6 bases from V and 6 bases from J, with 14 bases between. Germline V gene sequence: CDR1 MNHEY, CDR2 SMNVEV (reference sequence). The CDR3 has 14 residues.

CDR3 DNA: TGTGCCAGCAGTTCGGGGTCCACCAACACTGAAGCTTTCTTT. Translated, it gives CASSSGSTNTEAFF. V gene TRBV6-1 combines with J gene TRBJ1-1; D call uncertain. Germline V gives CDR1 MNHNS, CDR2 SASEGT. This CDR3 is built from 14 residues. The ends were cut back, 5 bases at V and 2 bases at J, with 12 bases in the middle.

The DNA for the CDR3 is TGTGCCAGCAGCCCTACAGGGGGAATAGAGACCCAGTACTTC. Translation gives CASSPTGGIETQYF. This chain uses TRBV11-2 with TRBJ2-5, with 8 bases that match TRBD1. Germline V gene sequence: CDR1 SGHAT, CDR2 FQNNGV. J gave up 4 bases and V 5 bases, and 6 bases lay outside the gene matches. The CDR3 loop spans 14 amino acids.

The rearrangement uses TRBV11-2 and TRBJ2-5, with 15 bases aligning to TRBD2. The CDR3 length is 15 residues. Germline CDR1 is SGHAT and CDR2 is FQNNGV. Germline trimming cut 5 bases from V and 8 bases from J; bases unmatched to any gene: 6. As DNA, the CDR3 is TGTGCCAGCAGCCCCGGACTAGCGGGAGGGGCTACCCAGTACTTC. It translates to CASSPGLAGGATQYF.

The J gene is TRBJ2-5, the V gene TRBV29-1, with TRBD1 matching over 8 bases. J lost 5 bases, V lost 7 bases, and 6 bases had no gene match. Germline V gene sequence: CDR1 SQVTM, CDR2 ANQGSEA. The CDR3 is made up of 12 amino acids. As DNA, the CDR3 is TGCAGCGGAGCAGGGGGCTGGGAGACCCAGTACTTC. It is translated as CSGAGGWETQYF.

The gene calls are TRBV19 and TRBJ1-2; no firm D call. Germline V gene lookup returns CDR1 LNHDA and CDR2 SQIVND (reference sequence). The CDR3 has 16 amino acids. Trimming pared 1 base from V and 0 bases from J, leaving 12 bases between. CDR3 DNA sequence: TGTGCCAGTAGTATAGCAAACGCTGGAGCTAACTATGGCTACACCTTC. It specifies CASSIANAGANYGYTF.

This chain uses TRBV19 with TRBJ2-5; D possibly corresponds to TRBD1 (6 bases). Germline V gene sequence: CDR1 LNHDA, CDR2 SQIVND (reference sequence). Trimming stripped 5 bases from V and 2 bases from J, with 12 bases between. The CDR3 spans 14 residues. CDR3 region: CASSGPGHQETQYF. CDR3 coding DNA: TGTGCCAGTAGTGGTCCGGGACATCAAGAGACCCAGTACTTC.